Shown below are 18 T cell receptor beta chains from a single sample sequenced in a study of Tregs in tolerant kidney transplant recipients. Related graft donors supplied nonmyeloablative bone marrow transplants, and mixed chimerism was transient. Libraries were prepared by immunoSEQ multiplex PCR; TCRdb keeps only in-frame clonotypes and omits some of them. The sample data list some 25,000 clones. The sample was CD4+ T cells from blood (PBMCs), taken 6 months after the transplant. The receptors shown here come from a human patient who received a combined kidney and bone marrow transplant. These T cells may partly come from the graft donor.

A remark on this clone: The read halts 3 residues ahead of the CDR3 end, with the missing end drawn from the germline J gene. V gene TRBV14 combines with J gene TRBJ2-1; 14 nucleotides align to TRBD2. V gave up 4 bases and J gave up 9 bases; unmatched junction bases: 5. The germline CDR1 and CDR2 sequences are SGHDN and FVKESK. CDR3 size: 15 residues. CDR3 bases read: TGTGCCAGCAGCCGGACTAGCGGGAGGAGCGGTGAG. Amino acid sequence: CASSRTSGRSGE. The whole CDR3 reads CASSRTSGRSGEQFF.

Remarks on this clone: Read sequence stops 3 residues before the CDR3 end, and the germline J gene provides the missing end. The rearrangement uses TRBV20-1 and TRBJ1-1; 8 bases are shared with TRBD1. J was trimmed by 4 bases and V by 3 bases; bases with no gene match: 7. Germline assignment: CDR1 DFQATT and CDR2 SNEGSKA (reference sequence). The CDR3 has 14 residues. Here the CDR3 reads CSASRQGAGTEAFF. The covered CDR3 bases are TGCAGTGCTAGTAGGCAGGGGGCGGGCACTGAA.

CDR3 bases read: TGTGCCAGCAGCGGCAGATATGCCGGGGAG. This codes for CASSGRYAGE. The CDR3 as a whole reads CASSGRYAGELFF. The chain has TRBV7-8 and TRBJ2-2; D unclear. The read gets to within 3 residues of the CDR3 end, and the germline J gene fills in the rest. The CDR3 runs 13 residues. V lost 5 bases and J 6 bases, leaving 10 bases between the germline ends. Germline loops: CDR1 SGHVS, CDR2 FQNEAQ.

This chain's CDR3 is CSTRDNRGKETQYF. The sequenced part of the CDR3 DNA is TGCAGTACCCGGGATAATCGGGGGAAAGAGACC. The rearrangement uses TRBV29-1 and TRBJ2-5; a possible D gene is TRBD2 (6 bases). The sequenced fragment ends 3 residues before the CDR3 boundary, so the rest is inferred from the germline J gene. The CDR3 length is 14 residues. Germline assignment: CDR1 SQVTM and CDR2 ANQGSEA. Variable domain in full (rest from reference TRBV29-1 and TRBJ2-5): SAVISQKPSRDICQRGTSLTIQCQVDSQVTMMFWYRQQPGQSLTLIATANQGSEATYESGFVIDKFPISRPNLTFSTLTVSNMSPEDSSIYLCSTRDNRGKETQYFGPGTRLLVL.

Turning to this clone: Coverage ceases 3 residues before the CDR3 finishes, and the germline J gene fills in the end. The V call is TRBV18, the J call TRBJ1-2; D might be TRBD1 (6 bases). Germline CDR1 is KGHSH and CDR2 is LQKENI. The CDR3 is 14 amino acids. The CDR3 region is CASSPGPRGMGYTF. The covered CDR3 bases are TGTGCCAGCTCACCTGGGCCCAGGGGAATGGGC. Filled out from reference TRBV18 and TRBJ1-2, the complete variable domain reads NAGVMQNPRHLVRRRGQEARLRCSPMKGHSHVYWYRQLPEEGLKFMVYLQKENIIDESGMPKERFSAEFPKEGPSILRIQQVVRGDSAAYFCASSPGPRGMGYTFGSGTRLTVV.

A remark on this clone: The read stops 3 residues short of the end of the CDR3; the missing end is completed from the germline J gene. The chain recombines TRBV20-1 with TRBJ2-4, with 11 bases identical to TRBD2. V shed 5 bases and J 3 bases; nucleotides not matched to a gene: 12. The CDR3 runs to 17 residues. Germline V CDR1 and CDR2: DFQATT, SNEGSKA (reference sequence). CDR3 amino acids: CSAPLLAGGGVKNIQYF. The sequenced part of the CDR3 DNA is TGCAGTGCTCCGCTCCTAGCGGGAGGAGGAGTCAAAAACATT.

Worth noting for this clone: From the germline J gene comes the end of the CDR3, since the read stops 3 residues before it. V and J are TRBV19 and TRBJ1-1, with D unclear. The V and J ends lost 3 bases and 0 bases respectively, with 8 bases between them. The CDR3 contains 14 residues. Germline loops: CDR1 LNHDA, CDR2 SQIVND (reference sequence). Incomplete CDR3 DNA: TGTGCCAGTAGTATTTCACAGTTGAACACTGAA. As protein: CASSISQLNTE. The complete CDR3 reads CASSISQLNTEAFF.

Regarding this clone: The read finishes 3 residues shy of the CDR3 end, and the germline J gene is used to complete it. The chain links TRBV2 to TRBJ1-4, with a tentative D call TRBD1 (5 bases). Germline values: CDR1 SNHLY, CDR2 FYNNEI. This CDR3 has 15 residues. Trimming shortened V by 10 bases and J by 1 base, and 16 bases separated the two germline ends. The CDR3 loop is CATRGTQGTNEKLFF. The CDR3 bases that were read are TGTGCCACGCGGGGGACTCAGGGAACTAATGAAAAA. Filled out from reference TRBV2 and TRBJ1-4, the complete variable domain reads EPEVTQTPSHQVTQMGQEVILRCVPISNHLYFYWYRQILGQKVEFLVSFYNNEISEKSEIFDDQFSVERPDGSNFTLKIRSTKLEDSAMYFCATRGTQGTNEKLFFGSGTQLSVL.

Concerning this clone itself: The sample carries other DNA sequences with the same CDR3. CDR3 amino acids: CASSPLRGDTQYF. CDR3 DNA (partial): TGTGCCAGCTCACCTTTGAGGGGAGATACG. The chain couples TRBV18 to TRBJ2-3, with D possibly called TRBD1 or TRBD2 (5 bases each). The read stops 3 residues short of the end of the CDR3; the missing end is completed from the germline J gene. Germline V gene data show CDR1 as KGHSH and CDR2 as LQKENI. This CDR3 comprises 13 residues. Trimming left V 3 bases short and J 5 bases short, with 9 bases between.

In regard to this clone: The read ends 3 residues early relative to the CDR3; the germline J gene fills the gap. The genes are TRBV7-6 and TRBJ2-7; D may be TRBD1 (6 bases). The CDR3 covers 12 residues. The V gene lost 4 bases and the J gene lost 4 bases, with 8 bases spanning the gap. Germline lookup yields CDR1 SGHVS and CDR2 FNYEAQ. CDR3 DNA, as far as it was read: TGTGCCAGCAGCTCGGGACAATACGAG. It specifies CASSSGQYE. The whole CDR3 reads CASSSGQYEQYF.

Remarks on this clone: The sequence runs out 3 residues before the end of the CDR3; the remainder is reconstructed from the germline J gene. V is TRBV5-4 and J is TRBJ1-1; the D gene is possibly TRBD1 (5 bases). Per the germline V gene, CDR1 is SGHNT and CDR2 is YYREEE (reference sequence). The V end lost 5 bases, the J end lost 0 bases, and 14 bases lay between the germline ends. This CDR3 is built from 15 residues. This chain's CDR3 is CASSFYSRVNTEAFF. CDR3 DNA, as far as it was read: TGTGCCAGCAGTTTTTACTCCAGGGTGAACACTGAA.

Worth noting for this clone: The CDR3 goes on 3 residues after the read ends, and that part is filled in from the germline J gene. The chain joins TRBV12-3 or TRBV12-4 to TRBJ2-1; 9 positions agree with TRBD2. The CDR3 covers 16 residues. V gave up 5 bases and J gave up 9 bases; unmatched junction bases: 14. The CDR3 DNA, read in part, is TGTGCCAGCAGTCCCGCGGGACTAGCAGGGGGGGCTGAG. This gives the protein CASSPAGLAGGAE. The full CDR3 is CASSPAGLAGGAEQFF.

Comment on this clone: The read halts 3 residues ahead of the CDR3 end, with the missing end drawn from the germline J gene. V is TRBV6-2 or TRBV6-3 and J is TRBJ2-3; a weak D match, TRBD2 (5 bases). CDR1 and CDR2 from the germline V gene are MNHEY and SVGEGT. Trimming took off 5 bases at V and 0 bases at J, with 12 bases between the two ends. CDR3 length: 15 amino acids. Incomplete CDR3 DNA: TGTGCCAGCAGTAAAGCGGACTTCAGCACAGATACG. Amino acid sequence: CASSKADFSTDT. The complete CDR3 reads CASSKADFSTDTQYF.

As to this clone: The CDR3 end falls 3 residues outside the read, so it is completed with the germline J gene. The V call is TRBV19, the J call TRBJ1-1; D not certain. With 4 bases removed from V and 2 bases from J, the gap between germline ends came to 8 bases. The V gene's germline CDR1 is LNHDA and CDR2 SQIVND (reference sequence). This CDR3 has 13 residues. The CDR3 sequence is CASSNSGNTEAFF. The part of the CDR3 DNA that was read is TGTGCCAGTAGTAACTCAGGTAACACTGAA.

Note on this clone: From the germline J gene comes the end of the CDR3, since the read stops 3 residues before it. The chain has TRBV6-2 or TRBV6-3 and TRBJ2-1, with D possibly being TRBD1 (6 bases). Per germline, CDR1 MNHEY and CDR2 SVGEGT. This CDR3 is built from 14 residues. Trimming removed 6 bases from V and 1 base from J, with 10 bases in between. The CDR3 spells CASSRQASYNEQFF. CDR3 DNA (partial): TGTGCCAGCAGCAGACAGGCTTCCTACAATGAG.

A remark on this clone: The sequence runs out 3 residues before the end of the CDR3; the remainder is reconstructed from the germline J gene. The chain carries TRBV19 and TRBJ2-7; 7 bases are shared with TRBD1. Germline assignment: CDR1 LNHDA and CDR2 SQIVND (reference sequence). J gave up 3 bases and V 6 bases, and 8 bases lay outside the gene matches. The CDR3 sequence is 14 residues long. The part of the CDR3 DNA that was read is TGTGCCAGTAGACCGCGGACAGGAGGCTACGAG. Encoded protein: CASRPRTGGYE. Given in full, the CDR3 is CASRPRTGGYEQYF.

Of note for this clone: The CDR3 end falls 3 residues outside the read, so it is completed with the germline J gene. The chain carries TRBV7-8 and TRBJ1-3, with 7 bases lining up with TRBD1. The V segment lost 5 bases and the J segment 1 base; nucleotides outside the gene matches: 8. Germline V lookup: CDR1 SGHVS, CDR2 FQNEAQ. The CDR3 spans 16 residues. The DNA read from the CDR3 is TGTGCCAGCAGCCTTCCGGGCAGGGGGTCTGGAAACACC. It encodes CASSLPGRGSGNT. The entire CDR3 is CASSLPGRGSGNTIYF.

On this clone itself: The read ends 3 residues before the CDR3 terminus; that terminus is restored from the germline J gene. This sequence joins TRBV20-1 and TRBJ2-5, with 8 bases lining up with TRBD2. The J segment lost 4 bases and the V segment lost 2 bases, leaving 3 bases of the junction unmatched. The CDR3 spans 13 residues. CDR1 is DFQATT, CDR2 SNEGSKA, per germline (reference sequence). The CDR3 DNA, read in part, is TGCAGTGCTAGACCGGGGGGGCGAGAGACC. Its protein is CSARPGGRET. The entire CDR3 protein is CSARPGGRETQYF.